This TCR beta chain was recorded in a study of blood T cell repertoires in COVID-19. Overall study: Researchers got acute and convalescent COVID-19 samples from the United States, Italy and Spain.

Measured with immunoSEQ multiplex PCR; TCRdb has only the in-frame clones, and not every one. The sample contains a few hundred thousand clones, around 89% of which appear only once. Trimming left V 4 bases short and J 0 bases short, with 9 bases between. Germline values: CDR1 GTSNPN, CDR2 SVGIG (reference sequence). CDR3 length: 13 amino acids. The rearrangement links TRBV30 to TRBJ1-1; no clear D. The sample was PBMCs or T cells enriched from blood (not recorded which). This receptor was identified in a woman aged 45 to 65 who had recovered from COVID-19. The DNA of the CDR3 is TGTGCCTGGATACCACAGCTGAACACTGAAGCTTTCTTT. Translation gives CAWIPQLNTEAFF. The whole variable domain, remainder taken from reference TRBV30 and TRBJ1-1, is SQTIHQWPATLVQPVGSPLSLECTVEGTSNPNLYWYRQAAGRGLQLLFYSVGIGQISSEVPQNLSASRPQDRQFILSSKKLLLSDSGFYLCAWIPQLNTEAFFGQGTRLTVV.